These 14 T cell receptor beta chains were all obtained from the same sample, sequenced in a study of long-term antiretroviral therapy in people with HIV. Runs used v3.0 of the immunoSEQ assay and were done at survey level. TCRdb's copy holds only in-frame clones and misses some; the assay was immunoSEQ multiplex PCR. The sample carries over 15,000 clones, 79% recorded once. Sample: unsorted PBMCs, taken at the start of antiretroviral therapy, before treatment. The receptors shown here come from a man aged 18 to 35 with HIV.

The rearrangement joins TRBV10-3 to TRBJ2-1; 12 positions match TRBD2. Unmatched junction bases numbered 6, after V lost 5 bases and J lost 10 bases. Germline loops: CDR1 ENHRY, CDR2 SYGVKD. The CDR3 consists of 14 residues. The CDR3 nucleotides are TGTGCCATCAGTCGACTAGCGGGGGAGGGGGAGCAGTTCTTC. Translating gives CAISRLAGEGEQFF.

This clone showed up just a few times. CDR3 protein: CAWNRDGNQPQHF. The CDR3 DNA follows: TGTGCCTGGAACAGGGACGGCAATCAGCCCCAGCATTTT. The rearrangement joins TRBV30 to TRBJ1-5; possible D gene TRBD1, 6 bases. CDR3 length: 13 residues. Germline lookup yields CDR1 GTSNPN and CDR2 SVGIG (reference sequence). The V and J ends lost 4 bases and 2 bases respectively, with 9 bases between them.

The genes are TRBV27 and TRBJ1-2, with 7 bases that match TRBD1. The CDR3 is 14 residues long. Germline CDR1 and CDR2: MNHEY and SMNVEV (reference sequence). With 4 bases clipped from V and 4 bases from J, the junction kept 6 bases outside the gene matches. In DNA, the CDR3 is TGTGCCAGCAGTTACGCGACAGGGAGCTATGGCTACACCTTC. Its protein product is CASSYATGSYGYTF.

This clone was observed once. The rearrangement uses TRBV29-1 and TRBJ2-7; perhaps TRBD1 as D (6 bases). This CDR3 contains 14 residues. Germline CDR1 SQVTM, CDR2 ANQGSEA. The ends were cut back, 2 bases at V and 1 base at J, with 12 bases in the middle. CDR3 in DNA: TGCAGCGTTGAAATAGTGCAGGGGTCCTACGAGCAGTACTTC. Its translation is CSVEIVQGSYEQYF.

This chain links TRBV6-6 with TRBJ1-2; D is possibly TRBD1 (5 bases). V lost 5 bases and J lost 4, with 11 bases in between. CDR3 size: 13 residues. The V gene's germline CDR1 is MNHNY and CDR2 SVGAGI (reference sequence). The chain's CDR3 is CASSPMGTYGYTF. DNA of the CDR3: TGTGCCAGCAGTCCGATGGGGACCTATGGCTACACCTTC.

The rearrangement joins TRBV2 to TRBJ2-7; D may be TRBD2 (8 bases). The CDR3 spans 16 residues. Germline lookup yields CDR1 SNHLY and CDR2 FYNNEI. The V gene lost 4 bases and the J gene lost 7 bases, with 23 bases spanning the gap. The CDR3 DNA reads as TGTGCCAGCAGTGGAAGAGGGACAGCGGGAGCTGGAGAGCAGTACTTC. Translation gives CASSGRGTAGAGEQYF.

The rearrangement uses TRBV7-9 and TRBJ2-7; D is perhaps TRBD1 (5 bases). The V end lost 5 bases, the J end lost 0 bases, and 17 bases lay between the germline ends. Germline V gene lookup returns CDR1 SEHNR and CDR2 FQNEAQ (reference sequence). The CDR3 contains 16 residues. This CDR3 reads CASSLDRQSYSYEQYF. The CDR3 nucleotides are TGTGCCAGCAGCCTGGACCGACAGAGCTACTCCTACGAGCAGTACTTC. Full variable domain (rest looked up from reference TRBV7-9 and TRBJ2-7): DTGVSQNPRHKITKRGQNVTFRCDPISEHNRLYWYRQTLGQGPEFLTYFQNEAQLEKSRLLSDRFSAERPKGSFSTLEIQRTEQGDSAMYLCASSLDRQSYSYEQYFGPGTRLTVT.

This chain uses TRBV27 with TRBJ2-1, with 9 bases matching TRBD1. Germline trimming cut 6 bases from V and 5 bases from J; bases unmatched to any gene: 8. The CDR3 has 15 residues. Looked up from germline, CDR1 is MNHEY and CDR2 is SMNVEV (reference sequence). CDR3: CASRPRDRVDNEQFF. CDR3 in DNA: TGTGCCAGCAGGCCCCGGGACAGGGTCGACAATGAGCAGTTCTTC.

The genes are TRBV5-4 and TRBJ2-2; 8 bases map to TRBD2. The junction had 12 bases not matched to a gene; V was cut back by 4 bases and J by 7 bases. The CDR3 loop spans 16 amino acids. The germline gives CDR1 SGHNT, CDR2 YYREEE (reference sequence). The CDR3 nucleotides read TGTGCCAGCAGCCCCATTCCGGGACTAGAGGTCGGGGAGCTGTTTTTT. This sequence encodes CASSPIPGLEVGELFF.

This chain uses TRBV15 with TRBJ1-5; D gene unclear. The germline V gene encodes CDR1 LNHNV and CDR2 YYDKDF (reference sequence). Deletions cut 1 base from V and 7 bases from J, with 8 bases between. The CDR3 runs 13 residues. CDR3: CATSRGRLQPQHF. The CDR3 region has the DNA TGTGCCACCAGCAGAGGTCGGCTCCAGCCCCAGCATTTT.

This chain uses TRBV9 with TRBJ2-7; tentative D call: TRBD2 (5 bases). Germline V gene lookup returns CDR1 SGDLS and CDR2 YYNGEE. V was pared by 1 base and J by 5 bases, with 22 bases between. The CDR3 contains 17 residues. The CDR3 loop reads CASSVRDTFGGFNEQYF. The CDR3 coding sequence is TGTGCCAGCAGCGTACGCGACACCTTCGGAGGATTCAACGAGCAGTACTTC.

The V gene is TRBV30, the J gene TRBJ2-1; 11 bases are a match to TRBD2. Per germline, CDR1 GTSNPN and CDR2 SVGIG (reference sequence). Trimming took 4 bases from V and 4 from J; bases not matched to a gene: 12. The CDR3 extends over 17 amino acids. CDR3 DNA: TGTGCCTGGAAAATACCGGGCCCTAGCGGGAGGTACAATGAGCAGTTCTTC. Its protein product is CAWKIPGPSGRYNEQFF.

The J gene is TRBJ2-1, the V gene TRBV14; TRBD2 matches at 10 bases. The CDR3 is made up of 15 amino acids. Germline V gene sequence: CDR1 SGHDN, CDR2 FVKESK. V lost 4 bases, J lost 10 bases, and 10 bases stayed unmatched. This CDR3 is CASSPRLAGVGEQFF. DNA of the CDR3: TGTGCCAGCAGCCCCCGCCTAGCGGGAGTGGGCGAGCAGTTCTTC.

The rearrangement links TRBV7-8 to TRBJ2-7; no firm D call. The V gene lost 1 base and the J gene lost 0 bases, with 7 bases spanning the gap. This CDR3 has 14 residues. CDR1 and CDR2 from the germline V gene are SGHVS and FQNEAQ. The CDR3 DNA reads TGTGCCAGCAGCTTAGGATGGGGCTCCTACGAGCAGTACTTC. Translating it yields CASSLGWGSYEQYF.